This TCR beta chain was obtained from a study of vaccination and CD4 T cells after COVID-19. Overall study context: The makeup of the convalescents was six males and four females, two of them Hispanic.

The sample's treatment: approximately 9-day PBMC culture with coronavirus spike peptide pools or control peptides (ViraFEST assay). Negative selection yielded CD4+ T cells from day-10 cultures. V was clipped by 1 base and J by 3 bases; unmatched bases: 4. Per the germline V gene, CDR1 is LNHDA and CDR2 is SQIVND (reference sequence). The CDR3 extends over 15 amino acids. The Oncomine TCR Beta short-read assay was what sequenced the DNA obtained from cultured CD4+ T cells. Genomic DNA was drawn out of CD4+ T cells grown in culture. TCRdb reanalysed the PCR reads using MiXCR and keeps one entry per CDR3 protein. The sample records fewer than 20,000 distinct CDR3 sequences, roughly 50% being singletons. Regarding this clonotype: Its antigen is still unknown.

Sequencing was performed on CD4+ T cells from blood, cultured in vitro, taken before SARS-CoV-2 vaccination. The rearrangement joins TRBV19 to TRBJ2-5, with 8 bases matching TRBD1. The clonotype originates from a human donor who had recovered from COVID-19. The chain's CDR3 is CASSIGQGREETQYF. The CDR3 coding sequence is TGTGCCAGTAGTATAGGACAGGGGCGGGAAGAGACCCAGTACTTC.